The clone carrying this T cell receptor (beta chain) appeared many times. Time point of the sample: after trial treatment. This sample's treatment: LDRT plus nivolumab, ipilimumab, low-dose cyclophosphamide and aspirin (RACIN trial). TCRs were amplified for 20 to 25 PCR cycles with a constant-region primer and V-primer adapter. TCRdb reanalysed the reads using MiXCR and keeps one entry per CDR3 protein. The sample shows some 52,000 distinct CDR3 sequences, around 34% of them seen only once. This entry comes from a study of low-dose radiotherapy and immunotherapy resistance in tumors. The overall study: Cohort 2's total reached 13 Gy over 26 weeks, at 1 Gy per fraction every two weeks. Each patient was administered nivolumab intravenously at 240 mg, which was a flat dose, every two weeks, along with intravenous ipilimumab at 1 mg/kg every six weeks. At a dose of 200 mg/m2, intravenous cyclophosphamide was given every two weeks, one day before radiation and immunotherapy.

Germline assignment: CDR1 SGHTA and CDR2 FQGNSA. CDR3 length equals 17 residues. The V and J ends lost 5 bases and 4 bases, in that order; junction bases with no gene match: 9. This receptor was obtained from a male donor with rectosigmoid adenocarcinoma. Sequencing was performed on PBMCs, taken after low-dose radiotherapy plus immunotherapy. The rearrangement uses TRBV7-2 and TRBJ2-1, with 12 bases matching TRBD2. The CDR3 region is CASSRKVGTSGYNEQFF. The CDR3 DNA reads TGTGCCAGCAGCCGGAAGGTCGGGACTAGCGGGTACAATGAGCAGTTCTTC. Drawing the rest from reference TRBV7-2 and TRBJ2-1, the complete variable domain is GAGVSQSPSNKVTEKGKDVELRCDPISGHTALYWYRQSLGQGLEFLIYFQGNSAPDKSGLPSDRFSAERTGGSVSTLTIQRTQQEDSAVYLCASSRKVGTSGYNEQFFGPGTRLTVL.